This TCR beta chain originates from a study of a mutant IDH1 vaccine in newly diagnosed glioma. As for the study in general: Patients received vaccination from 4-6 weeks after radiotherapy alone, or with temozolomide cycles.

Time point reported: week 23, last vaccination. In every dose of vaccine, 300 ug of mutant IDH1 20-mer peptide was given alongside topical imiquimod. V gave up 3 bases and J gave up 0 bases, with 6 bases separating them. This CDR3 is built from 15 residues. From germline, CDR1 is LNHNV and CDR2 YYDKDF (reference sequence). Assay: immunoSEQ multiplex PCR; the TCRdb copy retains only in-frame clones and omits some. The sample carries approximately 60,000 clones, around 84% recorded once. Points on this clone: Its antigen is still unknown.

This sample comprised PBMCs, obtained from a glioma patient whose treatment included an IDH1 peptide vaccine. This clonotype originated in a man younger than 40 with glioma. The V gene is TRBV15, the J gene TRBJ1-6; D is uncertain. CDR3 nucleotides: TGTGCCACCAGCAGCTCCTTCTCCTATAATTCACCCCTCCACTTT. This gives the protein CATSSSFSYNSPLHF.